This T cell receptor (beta chain) was profiled in a study of CD8 T cells in Susac syndrome. Findings and limits, study-wide: It was acknowledged by the study that relatively few individuals were included in its TCR sequencing and HLA analysis.

The V end was cut by 3 bases, the J end by 5 bases, with 6 bases between. CDR1 SQVTM and CDR2 ANQGSEA come from the germline V gene. The CDR3 is made up of 11 amino acids. All included Susac syndrome patients satisfied recently defined diagnostic criteria for definite or probable disease. The CD8+ and CD4+ T cells were isolated magnetically using a negative isolation approach, whereas the TEMRA cells were enriched by FACS. RNA, at about 0.45 to 1 ug, was reverse transcribed with random hexamers. In TCRdb, the immunoSEQ multiplex PCR reads were re-called with MiXCR into one record per CDR3 protein. There are about 150,000 distinct CDR3 sequences in the sample; more than 90% occur only once, and 0.065% to 0.095% lies in the top ten. Comment on this clonotype: Antigen unknown.

The chain links TRBV29-1 to TRBJ2-3, with D hard to call. The sample comprised CD4+ T cells from PBMCs. This TCR was sampled from a human donor with Susac syndrome. The CDR3 region has the DNA TGCAGCGTTGATGGTGGAGATACGCAGTATTTT. Translation gives CSVDGGDTQYF.